Following are 5 T cell receptor beta chains from one sample sequenced in a study of blood T cells in healthy people across ages. A second PCR of roughly 6 to 12 cycles used a sample-barcoded 5' primer and a J-beta primer mix. TCRdb itself ran the 5' RACE reads through MiXCR, one entry per CDR3 protein. The repertoire holds 790,000 or so distinct CDR3 sequences, with roughly 50% as singletons. The material sequenced was blood. The receptors originated from a man aged 35-49 years in good health.

The chain is built from TRBV24-1 and TRBJ2-5; D is perhaps TRBD1 (6 bases). The CDR3 loop spans 13 amino acids. Germline V gene sequence: CDR1 KGHDR, CDR2 SFDVKD. V lost 9 bases and J lost 11, with 21 bases in between. The CDR3 bases are TGTGCCACCGGCCAGGGGACCCACAATGAGCAGTACTTC. Amino acid sequence: CATGQGTHNEQYF.

V and J are TRBV10-3 and TRBJ2-1; D not resolved. The CDR3 loop spans 13 amino acids. Trimming removed 0 bases from V and 9 bases from J, with 9 bases in between. CDR1 and CDR2 from the germline V gene are ENHRY and SYGVKD. CDR3: CAISESRLGEQFF. DNA for the CDR3: TGTGCCATCAGTGAGTCGAGGCTTGGTGAGCAGTTCTTC.

The chain carries TRBV6-1 and TRBJ2-3; no firm D call. Germline V gene data show CDR1 as MNHNS and CDR2 as SASEGT. The ends were cut back, 6 bases at V and 0 bases at J, with 22 bases in the middle. The CDR3 totals 18 residues. In DNA form, the CDR3 reads TGTGCCAGCAGAGAGGCGTTAGGCGGTGTAGGTAGCACAGATACGCAGTATTTT. It encodes CASREALGGVGSTDTQYF.

This clonotype has only one observation. This chain joins TRBV20-1 and TRBJ2-1; 9 positions match TRBD2. CDR1 DFQATT and CDR2 SNEGSKA come from the germline V gene (reference sequence). The J segment lost 6 bases and the V segment lost 6 bases, leaving 6 bases of the junction unmatched. This CDR3 contains 13 residues. The CDR3 coding sequence is TGCAGTGCCCCTCCGCGGGAGGGCAATGAGCAGTTCTTC. It translates to CSAPPREGNEQFF.

The CDR3 reads CASSLSGRVETQYF. The CDR3 DNA sequence: TGTGCCAGCAGTTTAAGCGGGAGAGTTGAGACCCAGTACTTC. The chain is built from TRBV12-3 or TRBV12-4 and TRBJ2-5; 8 positions agree with TRBD2. The CDR3 extends over 14 amino acids. The trim removed 2 bases at V and 5 bases at J, leaving 4 bases unmatched.